These T cell receptor beta chains were read from a single sample in a study of T-cell memory formation after mild COVID-19. TCRdb re-derived calls from the 5' RACE reads in MiXCR, one entry per CDR3 protein. The sample records about 350,000 distinct CDR3 sequences, 20% to 25% being singletons. Sequencing was done on a sample of PBMCs or a T cell subset sorted from them (not recorded which). These receptors came from a young man who had mild COVID-19 (a few samples of this study predate the infection). Cell type and time point are not known. Each CDR3 is given with its conserved first and last residue. Fields, in order: V gene, J gene, clone size, D gene, CDR3 DNA, CDR3 protein. A D gene is named only where the DNA matches it firmly. The size entry is marked missing in some rows and otherwise reads once, few, many or a size class.

TRBV5-1	TRBJ2-7	many	TRBD1	TGCGCCAGCAGAAGTCCCGGGACAGTAAACGACGAGCAGTACTTC	CASRSPGTVNDEQYF
TRBV7-9	TRBJ2-1	NA	TRBD1	TGTGCCAGCAGCGTGACAGGGGGCTTCAATGAGCAGTTCTTC	CASSVTGGFNEQFF
TRBV12-3/TRBV12-4	TRBJ1-1	NA	TRBD1	TGTGCCAGCAGGTCCTGGACAGGGATAACTGAAGCTTTCTTT	CASRSWTGITEAFF
TRBV5-5	TRBJ2-6	NA	TRBD2	TGTGCCAGCAGCTTCGCCCAGACTAGCGGGGGGTTCTCTGGGGCCAACGTCCTGACTTTC	CASSFAQTSGGFSGANVLTF
TRBV5-4	TRBJ2-3	few	TRBD1	TGTGCCAGCAGCTCCCGACAGGGTATAGATACGCAGTATTTT	CASSSRQGIDTQYF
TRBV2	TRBJ2-3	few	NA	TGTGCCAGCAGTGAAATATTAGCCCTCACAGATACGCAGTATTTT	CASSEILALTDTQYF
TRBV13	TRBJ2-1	NA	NA	TGTGCCAGCAGCTTTGGGGGGTCCAGGGGTGATGAGCAGTTCTTC	CASSFGGSRGDEQFF
TRBV9	TRBJ2-3	few	NA	TGTGCCAGCAGCCAGCGGCCCACAGATACGCAGTATTTT	CASSQRPTDTQYF
TRBV7-9	TRBJ2-5	once	NA	TGTGCCAGCAGTCGAGTAGTGGGGGAAGAGACCCAGTACTTC	CASSRVVGEETQYF
TRBV12-3/TRBV12-4	TRBJ2-1	NA	TRBD2	TGTGCCAGCAGTCCCGGGACTAGCGGGAGTGAGCAGTTCTTC	CASSPGTSGSEQFF
TRBV7-2	TRBJ2-7	few	NA	TGTGCCAGCAGCTCCTCCCAGGTCGGAACCTACGAGCAGTACTTC	CASSSSQVGTYEQYF
TRBV27	TRBJ2-1	NA	TRBD1	TGTGCCAGCAGTTCTGGACAGGGGAGAAGAATCGAGCAGTTCTTC	CASSSGQGRRIEQFF
TRBV12-5	TRBJ1-1	many	TRBD1	TGTGCTAGTGGCGCTGGGACAGGGATAACTGAAGCTTTCTTT	CASGAGTGITEAFF
TRBV6-5	TRBJ2-3	few	NA	TGTGCCAGCAGTTCAGCGAGAAGGACTAAAGATACGCAGTATTTT	CASSSARRTKDTQYF
TRBV3-1	TRBJ1-5	few	NA	TGTGCCAGCAGCCCCCGGCCTTCTAGTCAGCCCCAGCATTTT	CASSPRPSSQPQHF
TRBV5-1	TRBJ1-3	NA	NA	TGCGCCAGCAGCTTTTCGGGCTCTGGAAACACCATATATTTT	CASSFSGSGNTIYF
TRBV5-1	TRBJ2-3	NA	NA	TGCGCCAGCAATCTAGGTCGGATCACAGATACGCAGTATTTT	CASNLGRITDTQYF
TRBV18	TRBJ1-1	few	NA	TGTGCCAGCTCACCAGGTGGGGCCATCACTGAAGCTTTCTTT	CASSPGGAITEAFF
TRBV5-1	TRBJ2-1	few	TRBD2	TGCGCCAGCAGCCCCGTGACTAGCGGGGCCCATGAGCAGTTCTTC	CASSPVTSGAHEQFF
TRBV3-1	TRBJ1-2	few	NA	TGTGCCAGCAGCCAAACAGACTATGGCTACACCTTC	CASSQTDYGYTF
TRBV2	TRBJ2-3	few	TRBD1	TGTGCCAGCAGTGAGTACAGGGGGTTAGATACGCAGTATTTT	CASSEYRGLDTQYF
TRBV27	TRBJ1-1	few	NA	TGTGCCAGCAGTTCCGCGGGTTTAGTAGCTTTCTTT	CASSSAGLVAFF
TRBV7-9	TRBJ1-4	NA	NA	TGTGCCAGCAGCTACCCCGGGACGTATGAAAAACTGTTTTTT	CASSYPGTYEKLFF
TRBV12-3/TRBV12-4	TRBJ1-4	NA	TRBD1	TGTGCCAGCAGTGCCAAACAGGGGTGGATCGAAAAACTGTTTTTT	CASSAKQGWIEKLFF
TRBV20-1	TRBJ1-1	few	NA	TGCAGTGTGAATGTGGGCGCGAACACTGAAGCTTTCTTT	CSVNVGANTEAFF
TRBV12-3/TRBV12-4	TRBJ1-1	once	NA	TGTGCCAGCAAACGCTCCGGGGCGGTTCGAGCTTTCTTT	CASKRSGAVRAFF
TRBV20-1	TRBJ1-6	once	TRBD1	TGCAGTGGGGGGGGACAGGGCGGTTCACCCCTCCACTTT	CSGGGQGGSPLHF
TRBV5-1	TRBJ2-5	NA	NA	TGCGCCAGCAGCTTCGGAGGAACGGGATACCAAGAGACCCAGTACTTC	CASSFGGTGYQETQYF
TRBV5-1	TRBJ2-7	NA	NA	TGCGCCAGCAACCCTTCAGGAGCTACCTACGAGCAGTACTTC	CASNPSGATYEQYF
TRBV6-5	TRBJ1-1	few	NA	TGTGCCAGCAGTTACTGGCAGGGGTCGAACACTGAAGCTTTCTTT	CASSYWQGSNTEAFF